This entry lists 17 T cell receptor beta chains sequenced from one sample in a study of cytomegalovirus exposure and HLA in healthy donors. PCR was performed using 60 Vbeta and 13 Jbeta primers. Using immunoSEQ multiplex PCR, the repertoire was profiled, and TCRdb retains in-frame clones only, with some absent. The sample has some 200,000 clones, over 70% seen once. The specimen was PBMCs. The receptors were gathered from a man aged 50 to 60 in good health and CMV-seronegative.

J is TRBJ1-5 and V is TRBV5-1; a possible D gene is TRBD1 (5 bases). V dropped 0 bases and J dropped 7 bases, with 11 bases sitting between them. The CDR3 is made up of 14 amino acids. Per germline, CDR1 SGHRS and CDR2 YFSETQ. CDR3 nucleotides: TGCGCCAGCAGCTTGGGGGGCCCTGAGCAGCCCCAGCATTTT. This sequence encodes CASSLGGPEQPQHF.

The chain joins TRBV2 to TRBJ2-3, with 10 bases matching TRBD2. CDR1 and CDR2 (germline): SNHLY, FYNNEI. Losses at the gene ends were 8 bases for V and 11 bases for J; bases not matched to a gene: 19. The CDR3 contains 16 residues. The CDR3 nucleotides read TGTGCCAGCGGAAACATTAGAAGAGCGGGGGGGCTGAAGCAGTATTTT. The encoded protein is CASGNIRRAGGLKQYF.

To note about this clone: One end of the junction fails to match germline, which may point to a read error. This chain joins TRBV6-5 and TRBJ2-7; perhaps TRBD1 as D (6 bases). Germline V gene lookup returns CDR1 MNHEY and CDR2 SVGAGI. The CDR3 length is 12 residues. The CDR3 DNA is TGTGCCAGCAGTCTACAGGGCTACGAGCAGCACTTC. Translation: CASSLQGYEQHF.

In nucleotides, the CDR3 is TGTGCCAGCAGCTTGGCAGGGGACACTGAAGCTTTCTTT. Translation: CASSLAGDTEAFF. The chain uses TRBV5-6 and TRBJ1-1; a possible D gene is TRBD1 (6 bases). V was pared by 0 bases and J by 3 bases, with 6 bases between. Per the germline V gene, CDR1 is SGHDT and CDR2 is YYEEEE. The CDR3 length is 13 residues.

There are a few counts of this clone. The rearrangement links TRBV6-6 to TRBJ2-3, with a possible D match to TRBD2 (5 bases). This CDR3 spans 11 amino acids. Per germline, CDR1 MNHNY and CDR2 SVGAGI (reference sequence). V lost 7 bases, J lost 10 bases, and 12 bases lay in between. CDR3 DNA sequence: TGTGCCAGCACCGGCGGGCCCGCGCAGTATTTT. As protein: CASTGGPAQYF.

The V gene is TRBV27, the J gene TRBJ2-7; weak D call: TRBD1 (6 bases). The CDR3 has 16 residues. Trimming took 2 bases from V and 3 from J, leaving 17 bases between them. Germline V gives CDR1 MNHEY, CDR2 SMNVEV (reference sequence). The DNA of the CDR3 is TGTGCCAGCAGTTTAGTTGGAACAGGGCAAGTCTACGAGCAGTACTTC. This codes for CASSLVGTGQVYEQYF.

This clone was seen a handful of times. CDR3 protein: CASSSTGPTDTQYF. The CDR3 coding sequence is TGTGCCAGCAGCTCGACAGGACCAACAGATACGCAGTATTTT. The chain joins TRBV7-2 to TRBJ2-3; D is perhaps TRBD1 (6 bases). Germline-derived CDR1 and CDR2 are SGHTA and FQGNSA. Trimming stripped 4 bases from V and 3 bases from J, with 11 bases between. There are 14 residues in the CDR3.

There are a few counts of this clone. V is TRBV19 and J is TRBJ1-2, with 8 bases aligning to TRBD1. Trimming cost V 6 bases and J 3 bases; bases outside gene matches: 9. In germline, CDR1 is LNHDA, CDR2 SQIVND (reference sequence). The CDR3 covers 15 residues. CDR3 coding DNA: TGTGCCAGTAGAAAATCAGGGGGCAGCTACTATGGCTACACCTTC. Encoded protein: CASRKSGGSYYGYTF.

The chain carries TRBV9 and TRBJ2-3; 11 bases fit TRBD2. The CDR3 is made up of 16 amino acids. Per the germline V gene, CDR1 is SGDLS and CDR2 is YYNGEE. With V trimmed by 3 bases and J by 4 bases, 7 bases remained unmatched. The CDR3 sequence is CASSEGLAELSDTQYF. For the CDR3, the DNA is TGTGCCAGCAGCGAGGGACTAGCGGAACTATCAGATACGCAGTATTTT. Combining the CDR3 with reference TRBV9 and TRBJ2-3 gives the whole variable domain DSGVTQTPKHLITATGQRVTLRCSPRSGDLSVYWYQQSLDQGLQFLIQYYNGEERAKGNILERFSAQQFPDLHSELNLSSLELGDSALYFCASSEGLAELSDTQYFGPGTRLTVL.

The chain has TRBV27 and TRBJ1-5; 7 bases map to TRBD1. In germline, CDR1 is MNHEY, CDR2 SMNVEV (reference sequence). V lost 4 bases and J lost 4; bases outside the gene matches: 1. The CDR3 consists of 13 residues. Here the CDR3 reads CASSWTGNQPQHF. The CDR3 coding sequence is TGTGCCAGCAGTTGGACAGGAAATCAGCCCCAGCATTTT.

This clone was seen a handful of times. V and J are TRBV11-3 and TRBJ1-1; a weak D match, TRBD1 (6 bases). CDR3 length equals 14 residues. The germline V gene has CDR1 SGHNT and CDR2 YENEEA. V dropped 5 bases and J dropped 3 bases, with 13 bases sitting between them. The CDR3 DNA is TGTGCCAGCAGCCGCGGGGGGCAGGACACTGAAGCTTTCTTT. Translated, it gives CASSRGGQDTEAFF.

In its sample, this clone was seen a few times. The DNA of the CDR3 is TGTGCCAGTAGTATCCAGGGGACCTATAATTCACCCCTCCACTTT. Its translation: CASSIQGTYNSPLHF. The rearrangement links TRBV19 to TRBJ1-6; the D gene is possibly TRBD1 (6 bases). This CDR3 spans 15 amino acids. Germline-derived CDR1 and CDR2 are LNHDA and SQIVND (reference sequence). The V end lost 3 bases, the J end lost 2 bases, and 8 bases lay between the germline ends. Combining the CDR3 with reference TRBV19 and TRBJ1-6 gives the whole variable domain DGGITQSPKYLFRKEGQNVTLSCEQNLNHDAMYWYRQDPGQGLRLIYYSQIVNDFQKGDIAEGYSVSREKKESFPLTVTSAQKNPTAFYLCASSIQGTYNSPLHFGNGTRLTVT.

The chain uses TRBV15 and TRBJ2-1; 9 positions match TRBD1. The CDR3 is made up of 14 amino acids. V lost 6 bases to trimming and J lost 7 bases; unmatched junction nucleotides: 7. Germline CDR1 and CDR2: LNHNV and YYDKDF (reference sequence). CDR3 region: CATSTPGQGNEQFF. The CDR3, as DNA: TGTGCCACCAGTACTCCGGGACAGGGAAATGAGCAGTTCTTC.

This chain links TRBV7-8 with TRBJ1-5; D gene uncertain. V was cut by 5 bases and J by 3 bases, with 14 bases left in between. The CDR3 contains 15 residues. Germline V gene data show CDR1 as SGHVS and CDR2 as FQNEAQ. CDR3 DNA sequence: TGTGCCAGCAGCCAACCTGGACTGCCCAATCAGCCCCAGCATTTT. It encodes CASSQPGLPNQPQHF.

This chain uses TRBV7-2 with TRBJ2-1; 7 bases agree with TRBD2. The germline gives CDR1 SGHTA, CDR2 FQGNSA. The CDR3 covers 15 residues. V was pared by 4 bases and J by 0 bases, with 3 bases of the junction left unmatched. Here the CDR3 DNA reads TGTGCCAGCAGCTACCGCGGGGGCTCCTACAATGAGCAGTTCTTC. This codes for CASSYRGGSYNEQFF.

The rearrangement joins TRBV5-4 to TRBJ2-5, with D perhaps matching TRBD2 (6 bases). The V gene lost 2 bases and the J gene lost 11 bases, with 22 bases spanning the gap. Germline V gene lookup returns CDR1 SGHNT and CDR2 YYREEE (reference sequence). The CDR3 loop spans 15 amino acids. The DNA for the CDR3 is TGTGCCAGCAGCTTCCTAACGGCGGGGCCTGGGAAGCAGTACTTC. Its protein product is CASSFLTAGPGKQYF.

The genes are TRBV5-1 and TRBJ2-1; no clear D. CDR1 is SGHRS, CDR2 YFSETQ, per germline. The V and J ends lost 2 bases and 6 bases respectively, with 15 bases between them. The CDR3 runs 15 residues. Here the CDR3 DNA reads TGCGCCAGCAGCTTCCGGCAGGCAACTTCCAATGAGCAGTTCTTC. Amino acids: CASSFRQATSNEQFF.